The 30 T cell receptor beta chains below all came from one sample that was sequenced in a study of shared T cell receptors in the human thymus (dated by TCRdb to about 2021). The library was prepared using the immunoSEQ multiplex PCR assay. As stored in TCRdb, this immuneACCESS dataset retains in-frame rearrangements with V and J assigned. A fraction of the clones does not appear; measured against another copy, unresolved V genes explain less than half of the discrepancy, and the remainder lacks a known reason. The table for this sample lists 640,000 or so clones; approximately 87% of them were counted only once. About 0.0094% of the sample comes from the top ten. The sample was also reused in another study, on human thymus T cells.

The specimen was thymocytes. The receptors stem from a boy less than two years old with a congenital heart defect. Donor details come from another sample of the same person, matched by shared clones.

In this sample, this clone turned up a few times. The genes are TRBV30 and TRBJ1-1, with D possibly matching TRBD1 (5 bases). Germline V CDR1 and CDR2: GTSNPN, SVGIG (reference sequence). The length of the CDR3 is 15 residues. V dropped 3 bases and J dropped 1 base, with 15 bases sitting between them. The CDR3 DNA reads as TGTGCCTGGAGCCCCCGCGGGACGGAGAACACTGAAGCTTTCTTT. Protein: CAWSPRGTENTEAFF. The full variable domain, completed using reference TRBV30 and TRBJ1-1, is SQTIHQWPATLVQPVGSPLSLECTVEGTSNPNLYWYRQAAGRGLQLLFYSVGIGQISSEVPQNLSASRPQDRQFILSSKKLLLSDSGFYLCAWSPRGTENTEAFFGQGTRLTVV.

V usage is TRBV2 and J usage is TRBJ1-2; 8 bases map to TRBD1. The CDR3 contains 15 residues. The J segment lost 5 bases and the V segment lost 3 bases, leaving 8 bases of the junction unmatched. CDR1 and CDR2 from the germline V gene are SNHLY and FYNNEI. This chain's CDR3 is CASSDWDRTLYGYTF. The CDR3 DNA follows: TGTGCCAGCAGTGATTGGGACAGGACATTGTATGGCTACACCTTC.

The V gene is TRBV5-4, the J gene TRBJ2-3; the D gene is possibly TRBD2 (6 bases). This CDR3 contains 15 residues. CDR1 and CDR2 (germline): SGHNT, YYREEE (reference sequence). Trimming pared 10 bases from V and 2 bases from J, leaving 20 bases between. The CDR3 DNA reads as TGTGCCTCAACGGAGGGGCGGGAAAACACAGATACGCAGTATTTT. Its translation is CASTEGRENTDTQYF.

This clone was found once. The chain uses TRBV27 and TRBJ1-2; no definite D call. CDR1 MNHEY and CDR2 SMNVEV come from the germline V gene (reference sequence). V lost 4 bases and J 4 bases, leaving 7 bases between the germline ends. The CDR3 covers 12 residues. CDR3 region: CASSSGSYGYTF. CDR3 nucleotides: TGTGCCAGCAGTTCGGGAAGCTATGGCTACACCTTC.

This chain's CDR3 is CASGNADREGNTIYF. CDR3 coding DNA: TGTGCTAGTGGTAATGCCGACAGGGAAGGAAACACCATATATTTT. The V and J genes are TRBV12-5 and TRBJ1-3, with 7 bases matching TRBD1. Trimming at V came to 5 bases and at J to 4 bases, leaving 8 bases not matched to a gene. CDR1 and CDR2 (germline): LGHNT, FRNRAP. CDR3 length equals 15 residues.

The chain uses TRBV13 and TRBJ1-3; 7 positions match TRBD1. The V gene end was trimmed by 2 bases and the J gene end by 8 bases; junction bases not matched to a gene: 6. The length of the CDR3 is 14 residues. Germline loops: CDR1 PRHDT, CDR2 FYEKMQ (reference sequence). CDR3 amino acids: CASSLRLTGDTIYF. The CDR3 nucleotides read TGTGCCAGCAGCTTAAGACTAACAGGGGACACCATATATTTT.

The rearrangement joins TRBV4-2 to TRBJ2-3, with TRBD2 matching over 10 bases. This CDR3 is built from 17 residues. Germline trimming cut 0 bases from V and 0 bases from J; bases unmatched to any gene: 3. Germline lookup yields CDR1 LGHNA and CDR2 YNFKEQ. The CDR3 DNA reads as TGTGCCAGCAGCCAAGATGAACTAGCGGGGAGCACAGATACGCAGTATTTT. Its protein is CASSQDELAGSTDTQYF.

The V and J genes are TRBV11-2 and TRBJ2-7, with TRBD2 matching over 11 bases. The germline V gene has CDR1 SGHAT and CDR2 FQNNGV. The CDR3 extends over 16 amino acids. After removal of 4 bases from V and 0 bases from J, the junction contained 5 bases not matched to a gene. As DNA, the CDR3 is TGTGCCAGCAGCTACAGAACTAGCGGGAGCTCCTACGAGCAGTACTTC. Amino acids: CASSYRTSGSSYEQYF.

The chain recombines TRBV27 with TRBJ2-5; 8 bases are shared with TRBD2. Per germline, CDR1 MNHEY and CDR2 SMNVEV (reference sequence). CDR3 length equals 14 residues. With V trimmed by 3 bases and J by 3 bases, 3 bases remained unmatched. In DNA, the CDR3 is TGTGCCAGCAGTTTGACGGGAGGGAAAGAGACCCAGTACTTC. It yields the protein CASSLTGGKETQYF.

This sequence joins TRBV27 and TRBJ1-1; TRBD1 agrees at 7 bases. The germline gives CDR1 MNHEY, CDR2 SMNVEV (reference sequence). J lost 6 bases, V lost 4 bases, and 17 bases had no gene match. The CDR3 extends over 17 amino acids. The CDR3 spells CASSSRGQSSKGPEAFF. CDR3 sequence (DNA): TGTGCCAGCAGTTCCCGGGGACAGAGTTCGAAGGGCCCTGAAGCTTTCTTT.

The chain recombines TRBV7-8 with TRBJ2-7; 7 positions match TRBD1. With V trimmed by 1 base and J by 4 bases, 7 bases remained unmatched. This CDR3 has 15 residues. Germline V gene data show CDR1 as SGHVS and CDR2 as FQNEAQ. Here the CDR3 DNA reads TGTGCCAGCAGCTTAGTCTCGGACAGGAGATACGAGCAGTACTTC. Residues: CASSLVSDRRYEQYF.

This sequence joins TRBV7-6 and TRBJ2-5; 8 positions match TRBD1. There are 16 residues in the CDR3. From germline, CDR1 is SGHVS and CDR2 FNYEAQ. The ends lost 10 bases at V and 5 bases at J; junction bases unmatched: 18. The DNA of the CDR3 is TGTGCCACCAAAACCGGGACAGGAGAGATCTTGGAGACCCAGTACTTC. Protein sequence: CATKTGTGEILETQYF.

The rearrangement uses TRBV5-1 and TRBJ1-2; TRBD1 might be the D (6 bases). Between the trimmed V and J ends, which lost 8 bases and 2 bases, there was a span of 25 bases. The CDR3 extends over 17 amino acids. Germline-derived CDR1 and CDR2 are SGHRS and YFSETQ. The CDR3 nucleotides are TGCGCCAGTAGTGCACAGGGCGCACCCGACCAGAACTATGGCTACACCTTC. Translated, it gives CASSAQGAPDQNYGYTF.

The V and J genes are TRBV2 and TRBJ2-2, with D perhaps matching TRBD2 (6 bases). Trimming cost V 3 bases and J 1 base, with 9 bases left between them. This CDR3 comprises 15 residues. Germline CDR1 is SNHLY and CDR2 is FYNNEI. This CDR3 is CASSDRDWNTGELFF. The CDR3 nucleotides read TGTGCCAGCAGTGACCGGGACTGGAACACCGGGGAGCTGTTTTTT. Filled out from reference TRBV2 and TRBJ2-2, the complete variable domain reads EPEVTQTPSHQVTQMGQEVILRCVPISNHLYFYWYRQILGQKVEFLVSFYNNEISEKSEIFDDQFSVERPDGSNFTLKIRSTKLEDSAMYFCASSDRDWNTGELFFGEGSRLTVL.

This rearrangement joins TRBV5-1 to TRBJ2-1; 10 nucleotides agree with TRBD1. The CDR3 sequence is 15 residues long. Germline CDR1 SGHRS, CDR2 YFSETQ. Trimming removed 5 bases from V and 8 bases from J; junction bases left unmatched: 10. The CDR3 is CASRPGQGVGDEQFF. The CDR3 DNA reads as TGCGCCAGCAGACCCGGACAGGGGGTCGGCGATGAGCAGTTCTTC.

This clone was counted a few times. The chain links TRBV27 to TRBJ1-5; D perhaps matches TRBD1 (5 bases). CDR3 length equals 13 residues. V was pared by 2 bases and J by 4 bases, with 6 bases between. Germline-derived CDR1 and CDR2 are MNHEY and SMNVEV (reference sequence). The CDR3 sequence is CASSLGANQPQHF. The CDR3 DNA is TGTGCCAGCAGTTTAGGGGCGAATCAGCCCCAGCATTTT.

The rearrangement uses TRBV11-2 and TRBJ1-1, with D perhaps matching TRBD1 (5 bases). V gave up 0 bases and J gave up 4 bases, with 9 bases separating them. Germline V lookup: CDR1 SGHAT, CDR2 FQNNGV. CDR3 length equals 14 residues. CDR3 residues: CASSLDSGRTEAFF. The CDR3 coding sequence is TGTGCCAGCAGCTTAGATTCAGGGCGCACTGAAGCTTTCTTT.

This chain joins TRBV11-2 and TRBJ2-7, with TRBD1 identical over 7 bases. Trimming at V came to 6 bases and at J to 4 bases, leaving 6 bases not matched to a gene. CDR1 SGHAT and CDR2 FQNNGV come from the germline V gene. This CDR3 has 13 residues. CDR3 protein: CASRLTGAYEQYF. The CDR3 DNA reads as TGTGCCAGCAGACTAACAGGGGCTTACGAGCAGTACTTC.

V is TRBV15 and J is TRBJ1-6, with TRBD1 identical over 7 bases. After removal of 0 bases from V and 7 bases from J, the junction contained 15 bases not matched to a gene. This CDR3 is 19 amino acids long. In germline, CDR1 is LNHNV, CDR2 YYDKDF (reference sequence). The CDR3 DNA follows: TGTGCCACCAGCAGAGATGGGCGGCAGGGGGTCTTGGTAAATTCACCCCTCCACTTT. It specifies CATSRDGRQGVLVNSPLHF.

The chain couples TRBV6-5 to TRBJ1-1, with a tentative D call TRBD1 (6 bases). Germline V gives CDR1 MNHEY, CDR2 SVGAGI. The CDR3 sequence is 14 residues long. V was clipped by 4 bases and J by 1 base, with 10 bases between them. In nucleotides, the CDR3 is TGTGCCAGCAGTTCAATACAGGGGAACACTGAAGCTTTCTTT. This gives the protein CASSSIQGNTEAFF.

The chain carries TRBV10-2 and TRBJ1-4; D perhaps matches TRBD1 (5 bases). The CDR3 sequence is 13 residues long. The V gene's germline CDR1 is WSHSY and CDR2 SAAADI. The ends were cut back, 2 bases at V and 7 bases at J, with 8 bases in the middle. DNA for the CDR3: TGCGCCAGCAGTGAGGGAAGGGGTGAAAAACTGTTTTTT. Translation gives CASSEGRGEKLFF.

This chain connects TRBV7-2 to TRBJ2-3; 15 positions agree with TRBD2. The CDR3 runs to 18 residues. The junction had 6 bases not matched to a gene; V was cut back by 3 bases and J by 2 bases. CDR1 is SGHTA and CDR2 is FQGNSA in the germline V gene. The CDR3 DNA reads TGTGCCAGCAGCTTTAGGAGGACTAGCGGGGGGGCCACAGATACGCAGTATTTT. Its protein is CASSFRRTSGGATDTQYF. The variable domain in full, with the rest retrieved from reference TRBV7-2 and TRBJ2-3, is GAGVSQSPSNKVTEKGKDVELRCDPISGHTALYWYRQSLGQGLEFLIYFQGNSAPDKSGLPSDRFSAERTGGSVSTLTIQRTQQEDSAVYLCASSFRRTSGGATDTQYFGPGTRLTVL.

The CDR3 DNA sequence: TGTGCCAGCAGTGAAGGCCTCGTACTAGCGGGGGGAGAAGGAGAGACCCAGTACTTC. Translation: CASSEGLVLAGGEGETQYF. The V call is TRBV2, the J call TRBJ2-5, with 12 bases matching TRBD2. V was pared by 1 base and J by 4 bases, with 13 bases of the junction left unmatched. Per germline, CDR1 SNHLY and CDR2 FYNNEI. CDR3 length equals 19 residues.

The V and J genes are TRBV11-2 and TRBJ2-1; 10 bases align to TRBD2. V lost 5 bases to trimming and J lost 5 bases; unmatched junction nucleotides: 9. The CDR3 loop spans 16 amino acids. Germline V CDR1 and CDR2: SGHAT, FQNNGV. The CDR3 sequence is CASSPDKREGNNEQFF. CDR3 nucleotide sequence: TGTGCCAGCAGCCCAGATAAGCGGGAGGGCAACAATGAGCAGTTCTTC.

This clone came up a few times. The J gene is TRBJ1-3, the V gene TRBV10-3; the D gene is possibly TRBD1 (6 bases). The CDR3 loop spans 16 amino acids. The germline V and J ends were trimmed by 0 bases and 3 bases, with 12 bases remaining between them. Germline V gene data show CDR1 as ENHRY and CDR2 as SYGVKD. The CDR3 region is CAISESGTFGGNTIYF. CDR3 nucleotide sequence: TGTGCCATCAGTGAGTCTGGGACATTCGGTGGAAACACCATATATTTT.

The chain carries TRBV5-4 and TRBJ2-3; 8 bases agree with TRBD1. The V gene's germline CDR1 is SGHNT and CDR2 YYREEE (reference sequence). The J segment lost 0 bases and the V segment lost 5 bases, leaving 5 bases of the junction unmatched. This CDR3 contains 15 residues. CDR3 in DNA: TGTGCCAGCAGTTCAGGGGGCGCGAGCACAGATACGCAGTATTTT. Translated: CASSSGGASTDTQYF.

CDR3 in DNA: TGTGCCAGCAGCCTCTACATGACAGGGCACTATGGCTACACCTTC. This gives the protein CASSLYMTGHYGYTF. The V call is TRBV7-9, the J call TRBJ1-2; the match to TRBD1 covers 7 bases. The CDR3 contains 15 residues. Germline V gene data show CDR1 as SEHNR and CDR2 as FQNEAQ (reference sequence). With 5 bases clipped from V and 3 bases from J, the junction kept 9 bases outside the gene matches.

The V and J genes are TRBV29-1 and TRBJ2-5, with 10 bases identical to TRBD2. This CDR3 spans 16 amino acids. The germline V gene has CDR1 SQVTM and CDR2 ANQGSEA. V shed 3 bases, J shed 2 bases, and the junction held 9 bases outside the gene matches. DNA of the CDR3: TGCAGCGTTGAGGATGAGTTTAGCGGGGGGCAAGAGACCCAGTACTTC. Translating it yields CSVEDEFSGGQETQYF.

The gene calls are TRBV28 and TRBJ2-7; D possibly corresponds to TRBD1 (7 bases). The CDR3 consists of 19 residues. The V gene's germline CDR1 is MDHEN and CDR2 SYDVKM. V gave up 3 bases and J gave up 6 bases, with 30 bases separating them. Here the CDR3 DNA reads TGTGCCAGCAGTTTTCGAGTTGGGGGGACCGGGACAGATCTTCTCGAGCAGTACTTC. It encodes CASSFRVGGTGTDLLEQYF.

V gene TRBV5-1 combines with J gene TRBJ1-2; a possible D gene is TRBD1 (5 bases). Trimming shortened V by 0 bases and J by 2 bases, and 8 bases separated the two germline ends. Germline assignment: CDR1 SGHRS and CDR2 YFSETQ. The CDR3 is 14 residues long. The CDR3 loop is CASSLGQPNYGYTF. The CDR3 DNA reads TGCGCCAGCAGCTTGGGACAGCCAAACTATGGCTACACCTTC.